These 12 T cell receptor beta chains share one sample of origin, sequenced in a study of T cells in Graves' hyperthyroidism and ophthalmopathy. RNA transcripts gave rise to amplified TCR beta CDR3 regions. An initial round of RT-PCR targeting the TCR CDR3 relied on the HTBI primer set. TCRdb fed the multiplex PCR reads into MiXCR, producing one record per CDR3 protein. The repertoire includes fewer than 400,000 distinct CDR3 sequences, over 12% of them detected once, and 25% to 30% sits in the top ten. Sample: blood. The source is a man in his forties or fifties with Graves' ophthalmopathy.

The rearrangement links TRBV9 to TRBJ2-1; 9 nucleotides agree with TRBD2. This CDR3 comprises 21 residues. Germline V CDR1 and CDR2: SGDLS, YYNGEE. Trimming took 2 bases from V and 7 from J; bases not matched to a gene: 25. CDR3 sequence (DNA): TGTGCCAGCAGCGTCGAAGGGGGACTAGCCCGACTACCGACCCAGGGGAATGAGCAGTTCTTC. Translating it yields CASSVEGGLARLPTQGNEQFF. The full variable domain, in which reference TRBV9 and TRBJ2-1 provide the parts outside the CDR3, is DSGVTQTPKHLITATGQRVTLRCSPRSGDLSVYWYQQSLDQGLQFLIQYYNGEERAKGNILERFSAQQFPDLHSELNLSSLELGDSALYFCASSVEGGLARLPTQGNEQFFGPGTRLTVL.

In this sample, this clonotype turned up many times. The chain couples TRBV5-1 to TRBJ2-7; 9 bases match TRBD2. The CDR3 contains 16 residues. After removal of 4 bases from V and 3 bases from J, the junction contained 11 bases not matched to a gene. Germline V lookup: CDR1 SGHRS, CDR2 YFSETQ. For the CDR3, the DNA is TGCGCCAGCAGCCCAAATAGCGGGAGAGGGAACTACGAGCAGTACTTC. This translates into CASSPNSGRGNYEQYF.

This clonotype showed up just a few times. V gene TRBV7-9 combines with J gene TRBJ2-1, with TRBD2 matching over 13 bases. The CDR3 is 18 residues long. J was trimmed by 6 bases and V by 5 bases; bases with no gene match: 13. CDR1 is SEHNR and CDR2 is FQNEAQ in the germline V gene (reference sequence). This CDR3 reads CASSPPGLAGTIPNEQFF. The DNA of the CDR3 is TGTGCCAGCAGCCCTCCGGGACTAGCGGGAACGATCCCCAATGAGCAGTTCTTC.

V usage is TRBV6-2 or TRBV6-3 and J usage is TRBJ2-5; 7 bases line up with TRBD2. This CDR3 region has 12 residues. V dropped 8 bases and J dropped 5; count of bases not matched to a gene: 5. Germline CDR1 reads MNHEY; CDR2 reads SVGEGT. The CDR3 reads CASGGVRETQYF. DNA of the CDR3: TGTGCCAGCGGGGGGGTACGGGAGACCCAGTACTTC.

The sample holds many counts of this clonotype. The chain recombines TRBV13 with TRBJ2-5; 7 positions match TRBD1. The CDR3 is made up of 13 amino acids. J lost 4 bases, V lost 5 bases, and 4 bases had no gene match. Germline V gives CDR1 PRHDT, CDR2 FYEKMQ (reference sequence). The CDR3 region has the DNA TGTGCCAGCAGCCTTAGGACAGGAGAGACCCAGTACTTC. It encodes CASSLRTGETQYF. The full variable domain, rest sourced from reference TRBV13 and TRBJ2-5, is AAGVIQSPRHLIKEKRETATLKCYPIPRHDTVYWYQQGPGQDPQFLISFYEKMQSDKGSIPDRFSAQQFSDYHSELNMSSLELGDSALYFCASSLRTGETQYFGPGTRLLVL.

J is TRBJ2-3 and V is TRBV7-2; 10 nucleotides align to TRBD2. V gave up 2 bases and J gave up 6 bases; unmatched junction bases: 5. Germline CDR1 is SGHTA and CDR2 is FQGNSA. This CDR3 has 15 amino acids. The chain's CDR3 is CASSLFPSGSDTQYF. CDR3 DNA: TGTGCCAGCAGCTTATTTCCTAGCGGGAGTGATACGCAGTATTTT.

Worth noting for this clonotype: This could be a read error, since a much larger clone is one nucleotide away. J is TRBJ2-1 and V is TRBV19; D unresolved. Germline V gene data show CDR1 as LNHDA and CDR2 as SQIVND (reference sequence). This CDR3 has 16 residues. CDR3: CASSIGRRPVRNGQFF. Written as DNA, the CDR3 is TGTGCCAGTAGTATCGGTCGGCGACCCGTTCGCAATGGGCAGTTCTTC.

The chain links TRBV3-1 to TRBJ2-1; 10 bases align to TRBD1. Germline assignment: CDR1 LGHDT and CDR2 YNNKEL (reference sequence). The CDR3 is 14 amino acids. V lost 6 bases, J lost 8 bases, and 7 bases stayed unmatched. The CDR3 bases are TGTGCCAGCAGGGAGGGACAGGGGATAGATGAGCAGTTCTTC. Its translation is CASREGQGIDEQFF.

This chain joins TRBV2 and TRBJ2-2; maybe TRBD2 (6 bases). Trimming removed 7 bases from V and 4 bases from J, with 10 bases in between. The germline CDR1 and CDR2 sequences are SNHLY and FYNNEI. This CDR3 is 13 amino acids long. DNA of the CDR3: TGTGCCAGCAATAGGGGAGGCACCGGGGAGCTGTTTTTT. Amino acids: CASNRGGTGELFF.

There are many counts of this clonotype. This chain links TRBV5-1 with TRBJ1-1; 9 bases match TRBD1. CDR3 size: 14 residues. Germline V gives CDR1 SGHRS, CDR2 YFSETQ. V lost 3 bases and J lost 4; bases outside the gene matches: 4. The CDR3 coding sequence is TGCGCCAGCAGCTATACAGGGGGCCCCACTGAAGCTTTCTTT. The encoded protein is CASSYTGGPTEAFF.

This clonotype turned up a few times. A read error is possible here, since a much larger clone lies one base away. The CDR3: CASSPGPTDTQHF. The CDR3 DNA follows: TGTGCCAGCAGCCCCGGCCCCACAGATACGCAGCATTTT. The V call is TRBV28, the J call TRBJ2-3; D uncertain. TRBJ1-5 explains the end of the DNA better; the J call may be wrong. CDR3 length: 13 residues. The V gene's germline CDR1 is MDHEN and CDR2 SYDVKM.

At least ten counts were recorded for this clonotype. The chain couples TRBV7-9 to TRBJ2-7; 9 bases agree with TRBD2. The ends lost 2 bases at V and 0 bases at J; junction bases unmatched: 8. The CDR3 extends over 17 amino acids. Germline V gene lookup returns CDR1 SEHNR and CDR2 FQNEAQ (reference sequence). CDR3 in amino acids: CASSLTRLADHSYEQYF. DNA for the CDR3: TGTGCCAGCAGCTTAACTCGACTAGCGGACCACTCCTACGAGCAGTACTTC.